This is a list of T cell receptor beta chains from one sample in a study of T cell clonotyping in hematopoietic cell transplantation. Assay used: immunoSEQ multiplex PCR; TCRdb lists only in-frame clones, some missing. The table includes fewer than 15,000 clones, 75% to 95% detected once. Sequenced sample: peripheral blood mononuclear cells. The receptors originated from a man aged 25 to 40 in good health. Some clones in this sample may be carry-over from other donors' samples. CDR3s include the opening cysteine and the closing phenylalanine or tryptophan. A D gene is named only where the DNA matches it firmly. A clone size is listed for some rows: how often the clone was seen (once, few, many), or a class if it is expanded.

J,D,size,V,CDR3,DNA
TRBJ2-4,TRBD1,.,TRBV5-1,CASSSQGVANIQYF,TGCGCCAGCAGCTCCCAGGGGGTTGCAAACATTCAGTACTTC
TRBJ1-4,.,.,TRBV29-1,CSVEGGKGRTINEKLFF,TGCAGCGTTGAAGGGGGAAAGGGGCGAACGATTAATGAAAAACTGTTTTTT
TRBJ1-1,.,.,TRBV2,CASLQENTEAFF,TGTGCCAGCCTACAAGAGAACACTGAAGCTTTCTTT
TRBJ1-2,TRBD1,.,TRBV2,CASSELGQSYGYTF,TGTGCCAGCAGTGAACTGGGACAGAGCTATGGCTACACCTTC
TRBJ1-1,TRBD1,.,TRBV29-1,CSYSGGGPNTEAFF,TGCAGCTACTCAGGGGGGGGCCCGAACACTGAAGCTTTCTTT
TRBJ2-1,TRBD1,.,TRBV29-1,CSVEDRGRYNEQFF,TGCAGCGTTGAAGACAGGGGGCGATACAATGAGCAGTTCTTC
TRBJ1-1,TRBD1,.,TRBV29-1,CSVTGADTEAFF,TGCAGCGTAACAGGGGCGGACACTGAAGCTTTCTTT
TRBJ2-3,.,.,TRBV6-4,CASSDRDSTDTQYF,TGTGCCAGCAGTGACCGGGACAGCACAGATACGCAGTATTTT
TRBJ2-7,TRBD1,.,TRBV27,CASSSPGQVSSYEQYF,TGTGCCAGCAGTTCGCCCGGACAGGTTAGCTCCTACGAGCAGTACTTC
TRBJ2-5,.,.,TRBV6-1,CASLGGLLGETQYF,TGTGCCAGCTTAGGCGGCCTCCTGGGAGAGACCCAGTACTTC
TRBJ2-1,TRBD2,.,TRBV5-6,CASRERGGSNEQFF,TGTGCCAGCAGAGAGCGGGGGGGCAGTAATGAGCAGTTCTTC
TRBJ1-1,.,.,TRBV6-5,CASNWGSQSEAFF,TGTGCCAGCAATTGGGGGAGTCAGTCTGAAGCTTTCTTT
TRBJ1-5,.,.,TRBV2,CASSVTVSNQPQHF,TGTGCCAGCAGTGTAACAGTATCAAATCAGCCCCAGCATTTT
TRBJ2-7,.,.,TRBV2,CASKGWGAEQYF,TGTGCCAGCAAAGGATGGGGCGCCGAGCAGTACTTC
TRBJ1-6,.,.,TRBV2,CASRLLGGNNSPLHF,TGTGCCAGCAGGCTGCTTGGGGGGAATAATTCACCCCTCCACTTT
TRBJ1-1,.,.,TRBV9,CASSELAHLAEAFF,TGTGCCAGCAGCGAATTAGCCCACTTAGCTGAAGCTTTCTTT
TRBJ2-5,TRBD1,.,TRBV30,CAWTAKQGGSETQYF,TGTGCCTGGACGGCAAAACAGGGGGGTTCAGAGACCCAGTACTTC
TRBJ2-1,.,.,TRBV2,CANSRDGNEQFF,TGTGCCAACTCCCGGGACGGGAATGAGCAGTTCTTC
TRBJ2-1,.,.,TRBV6-5,CASSYGTLAPNEQFF,TGTGCCAGCAGTTACGGCACTCTAGCCCCCAATGAGCAGTTCTTC
TRBJ1-2,.,.,TRBV11-3,CASSLDVGTHYGYTF,TGTGCCAGCAGCTTAGATGTCGGGACGCACTATGGCTACACCTTC
TRBJ1-1,.,.,TRBV5-1,CASSRGKGGTEAFF,TGCGCCAGCAGTAGGGGGAAGGGAGGCACTGAAGCTTTCTTT
TRBJ2-1,.,.,TRBV27,CASSPRRAGAKYNEQFF,TGTGCCAGCAGCCCAAGGCGGGCGGGGGCGAAGTACAATGAGCAGTTCTTC
TRBJ2-2,.,.,TRBV9,CASSASFGTGELFF,TGTGCCAGCAGCGCCTCTTTTGGGACCGGGGAGCTGTTTTTT
TRBJ1-2,TRBD1,few,TRBV11-2,CASSLGQGGYGYTF,TGTGCCAGCAGCCTAGGACAGGGTGGTTATGGCTACACCTTC
TRBJ2-1,.,.,TRBV27,CASSLFPWARGGNEQFF,TGTGCCAGCAGTTTATTCCCTTGGGCCAGGGGAGGCAATGAGCAGTTCTTC
TRBJ1-1,.,.,TRBV7-2,CASRLGGGSGTEAFF,TGTGCCAGCAGACTAGGCGGGGGATCCGGAACTGAAGCTTTCTTT
TRBJ2-7,.,.,TRBV11-2,CASSFQEGYEQYF,TGTGCCAGCAGCTTCCAGGAGGGATACGAGCAGTACTTC
TRBJ1-1,.,.,TRBV5-1,CASSLAYENRRTEAFF,TGCGCCAGCAGCTTGGCCTATGAGAACAGGAGGACTGAAGCTTTCTTT
TRBJ1-1,.,.,TRBV6-6,CASSFNNMNTEAFF,TGTGCCAGCAGTTTCAACAACATGAACACTGAAGCTTTCTTT
TRBJ1-2,TRBD1,.,TRBV28,CASSPGQGWGRAF,TGTGCCAGCAGCCCCGGACAGGGGTGGGGTCGCGCCTTC
TRBJ1-1,.,.,TRBV2,CASSEARNTEAFF,TGTGCCAGCAGTGAAGCCCGGAACACTGAAGCTTTCTTT
TRBJ2-7,TRBD1,.,TRBV19,CASSFTTGGYEQYF,TGTGCCAGTAGTTTCACTACAGGGGGCTACGAGCAGTACTTC
TRBJ2-3,TRBD2,.,TRBV6-4,CASSDSLAGADTQYF,TGTGCCAGCAGTGACTCACTAGCGGGAGCAGATACGCAGTATTTT
TRBJ1-5,.,.,TRBV4-1,CASSQLLVIMPQHF,TGCGCCAGCAGCCAATTATTGGTGATCATGCCCCAGCATTTT
TRBJ1-2,.,.,TRBV7-8,CASSPAVGGLGYGYTF,TGTGCCAGCAGCCCCGCCGTGGGGGGGCTCGGCTATGGCTACACCTTC
TRBJ2-1,TRBD2,once,TRBV2,CASRGRTSGGHEQFF,TGTGCCAGCAGGGGCAGGACTAGCGGGGGGCATGAGCAGTTCTTC
TRBJ2-1,.,.,TRBV4-2,CASSHANVQFF,TGTGCCAGCAGCCACGCAAATGTGCAGTTCTTC
TRBJ1-1,TRBD1,.,TRBV25-1,CASSEFGGTGEAFF,TGTGCCAGCAGTGAATTCGGGGGGACAGGTGAAGCTTTCTTT
TRBJ1-1,.,.,TRBV6-5,CASSYGGENTEAFF,TGTGCCAGCAGTTACGGGGGAGAGAACACTGAAGCTTTCTTT
TRBJ1-1,TRBD1,.,TRBV25-1,CASRGQGGNTEAFF,TGTGCCAGCAGGGGACAGGGCGGGAACACTGAAGCTTTCTTT
TRBJ1-3,.,.,TRBV5-6,CASSFGRNSGNTIYF,TGTGCCAGCAGCTTCGGCAGGAACTCTGGAAACACCATATATTTT
TRBJ2-1,.,.,TRBV9,CASGEYNEQFF,TGTGCCAGCGGGGAATACAATGAGCAGTTCTTC
TRBJ2-1,.,.,TRBV7-2,CATSGSYNEQFF,TGTGCCACCTCAGGTTCCTACAATGAGCAGTTCTTC
TRBJ2-7,.,.,TRBV6-6,CASSYDSSSYEQYF,TGTGCCAGCAGTTACGACAGTAGCTCCTACGAGCAGTACTTC
TRBJ1-4,TRBD1,.,TRBV30,CAWSTGQGREKLFF,TGTGCCTGGAGTACGGGACAGGGGCGGGAAAAACTGTTTTTT
TRBJ2-7,.,.,TRBV6-5,CASRTSTGEQYF,TGTGCCAGCAGAACTTCGACCGGCGAGCAGTACTTC
TRBJ2-3,TRBD2,.,TRBV4-3,CASSHSGRATDTQYF,TGCGCCAGCAGTCATAGCGGGAGGGCTACAGATACGCAGTATTTT
TRBJ1-2,TRBD1,few,TRBV2,CASSYDRVYTF,TGTGCCAGCAGTTACGACAGGGTCTACACCTTC
TRBJ1-1,TRBD1,once,TRBV7-2,CASSLATGTANTEAFF,TGTGCCAGCAGCTTAGCCACCGGGACAGCGAACACTGAAGCTTTCTTT
TRBJ1-2,.,.,TRBV19,CASSIGIGVLGFGYTF,TGTGCCAGTAGTATAGGGATCGGGGTCCTTGGTTTTGGCTACACCTTC
TRBJ1-1,.,.,TRBV9,CASSARQGYTEAFF,TGTGCCAGCAGCGCGCGTCAGGGATACACTGAAGCTTTCTTT
TRBJ2-7,TRBD1,once,TRBV29-1,CSVAGTGRNEQYF,TGCAGCGTTGCAGGGACAGGGAGGAACGAGCAGTACTTC
TRBJ1-1,.,.,TRBV30,CAWRGARWTEAFF,TGTGCCTGGAGGGGGGCGCGTTGGACTGAAGCTTTCTTT
TRBJ2-5,.,.,TRBV4-2,CASSQRSAEETQYF,TGTGCCAGCAGCCAAAGGTCAGCGGAAGAGACCCAGTACTTC
TRBJ1-2,.,.,TRBV4-3,CASSQISTANYGYTF,TGCGCCAGCAGCCAAATCAGTACAGCTAACTATGGCTACACCTTC